The 25 T cell receptor beta chains below were found in one sample sequenced in a study of cytomegalovirus exposure and HLA in healthy donors. The PCR ran on 60 Vbeta and 13 Jbeta primers. Method: immunoSEQ multiplex PCR; TCRdb's copy keeps in-frame clones and lacks some. The clone table shows some 110,000 clones, with the ten largest holding 2% to 2.5%. The material sequenced was PBMCs. The receptors stem from a man aged 40-49 years in good health and CMV-seronegative.

The chain employs TRBV28 and TRBJ1-1; the D gene is possibly TRBD1 (6 bases). CDR3 size: 12 residues. V lost 4 bases to trimming and J lost 5 bases, with 8 bases between them. Per the germline V gene, CDR1 is MDHEN and CDR2 is SYDVKM. The CDR3 coding sequence is TGTGCCAGCAGTTCAGGGGTGACTGAAGCTTTCTTT. This sequence encodes CASSSGVTEAFF.

The chain has TRBV5-1 and TRBJ2-1; 10 nucleotides agree with TRBD2. CDR1 is SGHRS, CDR2 YFSETQ, per germline. Germline trimming cut 2 bases from V and 9 bases from J; bases unmatched to any gene: 2. The CDR3 is 13 amino acids. This CDR3 is CASSLSGRGEQFF. For the CDR3, the DNA is TGCGCCAGCAGCTTAAGCGGGAGGGGTGAGCAGTTCTTC.

The chain combines TRBV19 with TRBJ2-7, with 9 bases identical to TRBD2. Per germline, CDR1 LNHDA and CDR2 SQIVND (reference sequence). Losses at the gene ends were 7 bases for V and 4 bases for J; bases not matched to a gene: 8. The CDR3 runs 14 residues. DNA of the CDR3: TGTGCCAGTACCCCGACTAGCGGAAAGTACGAGCAGTACTTC. Its protein is CASTPTSGKYEQYF.

The chain combines TRBV11-2 with TRBJ2-1, with 13 bases that match TRBD2. V shed 3 bases and J 9 bases; nucleotides not matched to a gene: 5. CDR3 length: 15 amino acids. Germline V gives CDR1 SGHAT, CDR2 FQNNGV. CDR3 DNA: TGTGCCAGCAGCTTGACTAGCGGGAGGAAGGGTGAGCAGTTCTTC. Protein product: CASSLTSGRKGEQFF. Together with reference TRBV11-2 and TRBJ2-1, the CDR3 gives the full variable domain: EAGVAQSPRYKIIEKRQSVAFWCNPISGHATLYWYQQILGQGPKLLIQFQNNGVVDDSQLPKDRFSAERLKGVDSTLKIQPAKLEDSAVYLCASSLTSGRKGEQFFGPGTRLTVL.

This sequence joins TRBV5-6 and TRBJ1-5; D is perhaps TRBD1 (6 bases). This CDR3 region has 14 residues. Germline-derived CDR1 and CDR2 are SGHDT and YYEEEE. V was pared by 1 base and J by 5 bases, with 10 bases between. CDR3: CASSLIGGHQPQHF. The DNA for the CDR3 is TGTGCCAGCAGCTTGATCGGGGGGCATCAGCCCCAGCATTTT.

The J gene is TRBJ2-7, the V gene TRBV5-6; D is unclear. The CDR3 loop spans 13 amino acids. Trimming stripped 4 bases from V and 4 bases from J, with 12 bases between. Germline V gene lookup returns CDR1 SGHDT and CDR2 YYEEEE. Written as DNA, the CDR3 is TGTGCCAGCAGCCCTGGCTCCCTGTACGAGCAGTACTTC. This encodes CASSPGSLYEQYF.

The rearrangement links TRBV10-1 to TRBJ2-4; D perhaps matches TRBD2 (7 bases). The V gene lost 8 bases and the J gene lost 7 bases, with 15 bases spanning the gap. The CDR3 has 13 residues. Germline V gene data show CDR1 as WNHNN and CDR2 as SYGVQD (reference sequence). The CDR3 DNA sequence: TGCGCCAGCTCACAGGGAGGGGTTAACATTCAGTACTTC. It is translated as CASSQGGVNIQYF.

The chain joins TRBV11-2 to TRBJ1-1; D unresolved. Trimming removed 3 bases from V and 0 bases from J, with 2 bases in between. CDR3 length equals 12 residues. From germline, CDR1 is SGHAT and CDR2 FQNNGV. The CDR3 DNA follows: TGTGCCAGCAGCTTCTTGAACACTGAAGCTTTCTTT. Translated, it gives CASSFLNTEAFF.

On this clone itself: The sample carries other DNA sequences with the same CDR3. CDR3 loop: CASSFTGTGPYEQYF. CDR3 coding DNA: TGTGCCAGCAGCTTTACCGGGACAGGGCCCTACGAGCAGTACTTC. The gene calls are TRBV7-2 and TRBJ2-7, with 9 bases fitting TRBD1. This CDR3 has 15 residues. Trimming cost V 3 bases and J 2 bases; bases outside gene matches: 5. CDR1 is SGHTA and CDR2 is FQGNSA in the germline V gene.

As regards this clone: One end of the junction varies from germline; a read error may be responsible. This rearrangement joins TRBV7-7 to TRBJ2-5; TRBD2 agrees at 9 bases. The J call is doubtful: the DNA matches TRBJ2-7 better. Germline CDR1 SSHAT, CDR2 FNYEAQ (reference sequence). The length of the CDR3 is 15 residues. The CDR3 loop is CASSPRLADSYEQYF. CDR3 bases: TGTGCTAGCAGCCCCCGACTAGCGGATTCCTACGAGCAGTACTTC.

The chain joins TRBV4-3 to TRBJ2-7; 9 positions match TRBD1. CDR1 is LGHNA, CDR2 YSLEER, per germline. The J segment lost 3 bases and the V segment lost 5 bases, leaving 5 bases of the junction unmatched. This CDR3 is 14 amino acids long. The CDR3 spells CASSVGQGDYEQYF. CDR3 in DNA: TGCGCCAGCAGCGTGGGACAGGGTGACTACGAGCAGTACTTC.

The genes are TRBV5-1 and TRBJ2-5, with TRBD2 as a possible D gene (5 bases). Germline CDR1 SGHRS, CDR2 YFSETQ. Trimming stripped 0 bases from V and 5 bases from J, with 11 bases between. This CDR3 spans 14 amino acids. The CDR3 is CASSLAGQRETQYF. The CDR3 region has the DNA TGCGCCAGCAGCTTGGCCGGGCAGCGGGAGACCCAGTACTTC.

The chain couples TRBV7-2 to TRBJ2-1; 15 bases align to TRBD2. Trimming at V came to 3 bases and at J to 4 bases, leaving 4 bases not matched to a gene. This CDR3 comprises 17 residues. CDR1 SGHTA and CDR2 FQGNSA come from the germline V gene. The CDR3 protein is CASSLGLAGGPYNEQFF. The CDR3 DNA is TGTGCCAGCAGCTTGGGACTAGCGGGAGGACCATACAATGAGCAGTTCTTC.

J is TRBJ2-5 and V is TRBV28; 7 bases are shared with TRBD2. The V gene's germline CDR1 is MDHEN and CDR2 SYDVKM. The CDR3 covers 14 residues. Trimming removed 3 bases from V and 5 bases from J; junction bases left unmatched: 6. This CDR3 reads CASSFGRWSETQYF. The CDR3 DNA follows: TGTGCCAGCAGTTTCGGGAGGTGGTCGGAGACCCAGTACTTC.

This rearrangement joins TRBV9 to TRBJ2-3; D is undetermined. CDR1 is SGDLS, CDR2 YYNGEE, per germline. The CDR3 is 15 amino acids. Trimming took off 0 bases at V and 2 bases at J, with 10 bases between the two ends. Written as DNA, the CDR3 is TGTGCCAGCAGCGTAGTTCAGATCCCCACAGATACGCAGTATTTT. As protein: CASSVVQIPTDTQYF.

The V and J genes are TRBV7-2 and TRBJ2-7; 9 bases are shared with TRBD2. The CDR3 covers 14 residues. V lost 1 base and J lost 6; bases outside the gene matches: 4. CDR1 is SGHTA, CDR2 FQGNSA, per germline. The CDR3 DNA follows: TGTGCCAGCAGCTTAGAGCCTAGCGGGGTCGAGCAGTACTTC. Its protein is CASSLEPSGVEQYF.

The CDR3 DNA reads TGTGCCAGCAGCAAAGGGGGGGGTATTAGTGAGCCCGGGGAGCTGTTTTTT. As protein: CASSKGGGISEPGELFF. The rearrangement links TRBV21-1 to TRBJ2-2; the tabulated D call, TRBD2, remains unverified against the DNA. TRBV21-1 is noted as a pseudogene. The CDR3 is made up of 17 amino acids.

Here the CDR3 reads CASSLPGKKQETQYF. The CDR3 bases are TGTGCCAGCAGCCTCCCGGGGAAGAAACAAGAGACCCAGTACTTC. The chain couples TRBV5-4 to TRBJ2-5, with D possibly matching TRBD2 (5 bases). This CDR3 is 15 amino acids long. Trimming left V 4 bases short and J 2 bases short, with 15 bases between. Germline-derived CDR1 and CDR2 are SGHNT and YYREEE (reference sequence).

J is TRBJ2-1 and V is TRBV27; TRBD2 matches 12 bases. The CDR3 length is 16 residues. CDR1 MNHEY and CDR2 SMNVEV come from the germline V gene (reference sequence). Trimming at V came to 7 bases and at J to 7 bases, leaving 11 bases not matched to a gene. The CDR3 reads CASTQSGLAGKNEQFF. The DNA for the CDR3 is TGTGCCAGCACCCAATCCGGACTAGCGGGAAAAAATGAGCAGTTCTTC.

This chain connects TRBV10-3 to TRBJ2-1, with D perhaps TRBD2 (5 bases). CDR1 ENHRY and CDR2 SYGVKD come from the germline V gene. The germline V and J ends were trimmed by 1 base and 0 bases, with 10 bases remaining between them. The CDR3 is 16 residues long. The CDR3 is CAISELAGSSYNEQFF. For the CDR3, the DNA is TGTGCCATCAGTGAGTTGGCGGGCAGCTCCTACAATGAGCAGTTCTTC.

This chain uses TRBV7-9 with TRBJ1-1; no clear D gene. The V end was cut by 7 bases, the J end by 7 bases, with 16 bases between. Per germline, CDR1 SEHNR and CDR2 FQNEAQ (reference sequence). The CDR3 has 13 residues. Here the CDR3 reads CASNSRDSGEAFF. The CDR3 DNA is TGTGCCAGCAACTCGAGGGATTCCGGTGAAGCTTTCTTT.

The V call is TRBV28, the J call TRBJ1-4; 8 positions match TRBD1. V lost 2 bases to trimming and J lost 10 bases; unmatched junction nucleotides: 6. The germline V gene has CDR1 MDHEN and CDR2 SYDVKM. The CDR3 loop spans 14 amino acids. The CDR3 DNA is TGTGCCAGCAGTTTAGCAGGGGGCGAAGGAAAACTGTTTTTT. It is translated as CASSLAGGEGKLFF. Supplemented by reference TRBV28 and TRBJ1-4, the full variable domain reads DVKVTQSSRYLVKRTGEKVFLECVQDMDHENMFWYRQDPGLGLRLIYFSYDVKMKEKGDIPEGYSVSREKKERFSLILESASTNQTSMYLCASSLAGGEGKLFFGSGTQLSVL.

The chain carries TRBV5-1 and TRBJ2-1; 11 bases line up with TRBD2. The CDR3 sequence is 15 residues long. Germline V gives CDR1 SGHRS, CDR2 YFSETQ. Trimming cost V 2 bases and J 6 bases; bases outside gene matches: 4. This CDR3 reads CASSFTSGSLNEQFF. The CDR3 DNA sequence: TGCGCCAGCAGCTTCACTAGCGGGAGTCTCAATGAGCAGTTCTTC. The complete variable domain, with remaining parts taken from reference TRBV5-1 and TRBJ2-1, reads KAGVTQTPRYLIKTRGQQVTLSCSPISGHRSVSWYQQTPGQGLQFLFEYFSETQRNKGNFPGRFSGRQFSNSRSEMNVSTLELGDSALYLCASSFTSGSLNEQFFGPGTRLTVL.

The chain employs TRBV7-9 and TRBJ1-1, with a tentative D call TRBD1 (5 bases). This CDR3 has 12 amino acids. V was pared by 2 bases and J by 8 bases, with 9 bases between. The germline V gene has CDR1 SEHNR and CDR2 FQNEAQ (reference sequence). The CDR3 bases are TGTGCCAGCAGCTTACAGGGCAGGGAAGCTTTCTTT. Protein: CASSLQGREAFF. The full variable domain, in which reference TRBV7-9 and TRBJ1-1 provide the parts outside the CDR3, is DTGVSQNPRHKITKRGQNVTFRCDPISEHNRLYWYRQTLGQGPEFLTYFQNEAQLEKSRLLSDRFSAERPKGSFSTLEIQRTEQGDSAMYLCASSLQGREAFFGQGTRLTVV.

The CDR3 region is CASSPGTGVGQPQHF. The CDR3 DNA follows: TGCGCCAGCAGCCCCGGGACAGGGGTGGGACAGCCCCAGCATTTT. The gene calls are TRBV5-1 and TRBJ1-5; 10 bases are shared with TRBD1. This CDR3 has 15 residues. V trimming: 4 bases; J trimming: 7 bases; junction bases outside the gene matches: 8. CDR1 and CDR2 (germline): SGHRS, YFSETQ.